One sample yielded the 3 T cell receptor beta chains listed below, sequenced in a study of blood T cell repertoires in COVID-19. Sequencing was performed with immunoSEQ multiplex PCR; in TCRdb, only in-frame clones are kept and a portion is missing. The table has 160,000 or so clones, more than 90% seen once. The sample was peripheral blood. The origin of the receptors is a man aged 55 to 70 with active or convalescent COVID-19.

The genes are TRBV5-1 and TRBJ2-1, with D possibly matching TRBD1 (5 bases). V was shortened by 6 bases and J by 6 bases, with 16 bases between the two germline ends. CDR1 and CDR2 from the germline V gene are SGHRS and YFSETQ. The CDR3 is made up of 14 amino acids. This chain's CDR3 is CASNRVAGSNEQFF. The CDR3 DNA reads TGCGCCAGCAATCGGGTGGCAGGGTCCAATGAGCAGTTCTTC.

This chain joins TRBV5-5 and TRBJ2-7; D is uncertain. CDR1 SGHKS and CDR2 YYEKEE come from the germline V gene (reference sequence). Trimming shortened V by 0 bases and J by 3 bases, and 7 bases separated the two germline ends. The CDR3 has 13 residues. The CDR3 DNA reads as TGTGCCAGCAGCTTGGTCAGCGACTACGAGCAGTACTTC. Protein product: CASSLVSDYEQYF.

CDR3 sequence: CASSERGGPYYEQYF. DNA of the CDR3: TGTGCCAGCAGTGAAAGGGGTGGGCCCTACTACGAGCAGTACTTC. V is TRBV2 and J is TRBJ2-7; possibly TRBD1 for D (5 bases). Per germline, CDR1 SNHLY and CDR2 FYNNEI. This CDR3 has 15 residues. The V and J ends lost 2 bases and 3 bases respectively, with 14 bases between them.